The clone carrying this T cell receptor (beta chain) was picked up one time. Over several immunoSEQ plates, each subset's genomic DNA was distributed in even portions. Template for every sorted-subset replicate PCR totaled about 0.2 ug DNA, approximately 30,000 T cell genomes. TCRdb's table, derived via immunoSEQ multiplex PCR, lists solely in-frame clones and lacks some. This sample carries more than 2 million clones, around 95% of them seen once, and the ten largest clones take 0.1% to 0.15%. These data belong to a study of shared clonotypes between healthy human individuals. After removal of 3 bases from V and 6 bases from J, the junction contained 7 bases not matched to a gene. This CDR3 region has 15 residues. Germline lookup yields CDR1 MGHDK and CDR2 SYGVNS.

Source material: naive CD4+ T cells sorted from blood. Subset here: CD45RA+ positively selected. This chain joins TRBV25-1 and TRBJ2-3; TRBD2 aligns across 9 bases. The clonotype was recovered from a man aged 18 to 29 in good health. The CDR3 DNA reads as TGTGCCAGCAGTGACGCGGGAGGGCCGGGGGATACGCAGTATTTT. Its translation: CASSDAGGPGDTQYF.